This is a list of T cell receptor beta chains from one sample in a study of blood T cells in healthy people across ages. One entry per CDR3 protein results from TCRdb running MiXCR on the 5' RACE reads. The sample records 1 million or so distinct CDR3 sequences, 40% to 50% being singletons. Sequencing was carried out using blood. These receptor sequences come from a woman aged 55-69 years in good health. The CDR3 runs from the conserved cysteine through the conserved F or W. A D gene is named only where the DNA matches it firmly. Size values are once, few and many counts, or a class for expanded clones, and some rows have none.

>TRBJ2-7|NA|NA|TRBV2
TGTGCCAGCAGTGAAACCTGGACAGCGTCCTACGAGCAGTACTTC
CASSETWTASYEQYF
>TRBJ2-1|NA|NA|TRBV20-1
TGCAGTGTGGGCTTCGAGAGGTCGTCTTTCCGACAGCCCTACAATGAGCAGTTCTTC
CSVGFERSSFRQPYNEQFF
>TRBJ1-2|NA|NA|TRBV11-2
TGTGCCAGCAGCGTAGTGTCAGTCAACTATGGCTACACCTTC
CASSVVSVNYGYTF
>TRBJ2-1|NA|NA|TRBV7-9
TGTGCCAGCAGCTTCGGCATGAATGAGCAGTTCTTC
CASSFGMNEQFF
>TRBJ2-5|NA|NA|TRBV2
TGTGCCAGCAGCACCCTGACACCGCTCGAGACCCAGTACTTC
CASSTLTPLETQYF
>TRBJ2-2|NA|NA|TRBV7-3
TGTGCCAGCAGCTCTAGCACGACCGGGGAGCTGTTTTTT
CASSSSTTGELFF
>TRBJ2-7|NA|TRBD2|TRBV27
TGTGCCAGCTCTCGGGAGGGCCTCCGCTCCTACGAGCAGTACTTC
CASSREGLRSYEQYF
>TRBJ2-1|NA|TRBD2|TRBV12-3/TRBV12-4
TGTGCCAGCAGTTTAGCCCGTCTAGCGGGAGGGGACAATGAGCAGTTCTTC
CASSLARLAGGDNEQFF
>TRBJ2-3|NA|TRBD1|TRBV20-1
TGCAGTGCTAGATCCCCGGGACAGGGTTTCGAGGATACGCAGTATTTT
CSARSPGQGFEDTQYF
>TRBJ2-7|few|NA|TRBV3-1
TGTGCCAGCAGCCAAGATCCCGACGGGAGAATCTACGAGCAGTACTTC
CASSQDPDGRIYEQYF
>TRBJ2-7|NA|NA|TRBV25-1
TGTGCCAGCAGTGAGTTTGGCAGAACAAAATACGAGCAGTACTTC
CASSEFGRTKYEQYF
>TRBJ2-3|many|NA|TRBV7-3
TGTGCCAGCAGCTTAACGAGCCTAGCGAGCACAGATACGCAGTATTTT
CASSLTSLASTDTQYF
>TRBJ2-1|few|NA|TRBV2
TGTGCCAGCAGCGCCCTGCCGCGGCCTAATGAGCAGTTCTTC
CASSALPRPNEQFF
>TRBJ2-7|NA|NA|TRBV25-1
TGTGCCAGCAGTGAACCCGGAGAGACCTACGAGCAGTACTTC
CASSEPGETYEQYF
>TRBJ2-2|NA|TRBD2|TRBV2
TGTGCCAGCAGTCCTTGGACTAGCACGAACACCGGGGAGCTGTTTTTT
CASSPWTSTNTGELFF
>TRBJ2-7|NA|NA|TRBV10-3
TGTGCCACCATGGGGCAGGCCTCCTACGAGCAGTACTTC
CATMGQASYEQYF
>TRBJ1-4|few|NA|TRBV6-2/TRBV6-3
TGTGCCAGCAGCCGCGCAATCGAAAAACTGTTTTTT
CASSRAIEKLFF
>TRBJ2-7|NA|NA|TRBV20-1
TGCAGTGCTAGAAGACAGGAACCAATCTACGAGCAGTACTTC
CSARRQEPIYEQYF
>TRBJ2-7|few|NA|TRBV11-2
TGTGCCAGCAGCTTTGAACACCAATTATCCTACGAGCAGTACTTC
CASSFEHQLSYEQYF
>TRBJ2-1|few|TRBD1|TRBV7-2
TGTGCCAGCAGCTCGAGACAGGGACACAATGAGCAGTTCTTC
CASSSRQGHNEQFF
>TRBJ2-7|NA|TRBD2|TRBV11-2
TGTGCCAGCAGCTTTGCGGGCCGCGGGGGCTCCTACGAGCAGTACTTC
CASSFAGRGGSYEQYF
>TRBJ2-4|NA|NA|TRBV4-1
TGCGCCAGCAGCCAAGGGGCCGTTAGAGTCCAAGCCAAAAACATTCAGTACTTC
CASSQGAVRVQAKNIQYF
>TRBJ1-1|NA|NA|TRBV7-9
TGTGCCAGCAGCTCCGCGAACCGGGCCCAAGCTTTCTTT
CASSSANRAQAFF
>TRBJ2-1|once|NA|TRBV3-1
TGTGCCAGCAGCCGAGAAGGGCTCCCTCGCTACAATGAGCAGTTCTTC
CASSREGLPRYNEQFF
>TRBJ2-7|NA|NA|TRBV25-1
TGTGCCAGCAGTGGGGCGGGCCTTCATTACGAGCAGTACTTC
CASSGAGLHYEQYF
>TRBJ1-2|NA|TRBD1|TRBV27
TGTGCCAGCAGTTTAGCGACCGGACAGGGTTATGGCTACACCTTC
CASSLATGQGYGYTF
>TRBJ2-7|NA|NA|TRBV12-3/TRBV12-4
TGTGCCAGCAGTTTAGGGGGGGCTCCCTACGAGCAGTACTTC
CASSLGGAPYEQYF
>TRBJ2-7|once|TRBD2|TRBV15
TGTGCCACCAGAGCACTAGCGGGAACCTACGAGCAGTACTTC
CATRALAGTYEQYF
>TRBJ2-3|NA|NA|TRBV12-3/TRBV12-4
TGTGCCAGCAGTTTCGGGGCAGGCTACACAGATACGCAGTATTTT
CASSFGAGYTDTQYF
>TRBJ2-3|NA|NA|TRBV9
TGTGCCAGCAGCGTGAGTAGCGGAAACCCCACAGATACGCAGTATTTT
CASSVSSGNPTDTQYF
>TRBJ2-1|NA|NA|TRBV5-1
TGCGCCAGCAGCCAGCGCACAACGGTGGGTTTAGGGGGCAATGAGCAGTTCTTC
CASSQRTTVGLGGNEQFF
>TRBJ2-7|once|TRBD2|TRBV7-9
TGTGTCAGCAGCGTATCTAGCGGGCCTTCCTACGAGCAGTACTTC
CVSSVSSGPSYEQYF
>TRBJ2-7|NA|NA|TRBV20-1
TGCAGTGCTAGAGCCTTCGCACAGGGAAGTTACGAGCAGTACTTC
CSARAFAQGSYEQYF